These 16 T cell receptor beta chains were all obtained from the same sample, sequenced in a study of CD8 T cells in Susac syndrome. After extraction with the RNeasy kit, about 0.5 to 1 ug of the RNA was reverse transcribed using random hexamers. Each CDR3 protein is one row after TCRdb ran MiXCR on the immunoSEQ multiplex PCR reads. This table has tens of thousands of distinct CDR3 sequences, around 94% appearing once. The specimen sequenced was CD8+ T cells from PBMCs. The source of these receptors is a human donor in good health.

The chain carries TRBV3-1 and TRBJ2-1, with 10 bases aligning to TRBD2. The CDR3 is 18 residues long. Unmatched junction bases numbered 14, after V lost 6 bases and J lost 3 bases. Germline lookup yields CDR1 LGHDT and CDR2 YNNKEL (reference sequence). The CDR3 reads CASRISWRAGGIYNEQFF. CDR3 coding DNA: TGTGCCAGCAGGATATCCTGGCGAGCGGGAGGGATCTACAATGAGCAGTTCTTC.

The rearrangement uses TRBV14 and TRBJ2-1, with 13 positions matching TRBD2. The CDR3 spans 19 residues. The germline V gene encodes CDR1 SGHDN and CDR2 FVKESK. With 3 bases clipped from V and 7 bases from J, the junction kept 15 bases outside the gene matches. This chain's CDR3 is CASSHELAGGRRAPNEQFF. DNA of the CDR3: TGTGCCAGCAGCCATGAACTAGCGGGAGGGAGGCGGGCACCTAATGAGCAGTTCTTC.

The chain employs TRBV5-1 and TRBJ2-7; no reliable D call. V lost 2 bases, J lost 0 bases, and 9 bases lay in between. The length of the CDR3 is 14 residues. The germline gives CDR1 SGHRS, CDR2 YFSETQ. The CDR3 DNA reads as TGCGCCAGCAGCTTCCGCGACATCTCCTACGAGCAGTACTTC. Protein product: CASSFRDISYEQYF.

The chain couples TRBV20-1 to TRBJ2-1, with D perhaps being TRBD1 or TRBD2 (6 bases each). V lost 2 bases, J lost 10 bases, and 21 bases lay in between. CDR3 length equals 15 residues. Germline V gene data show CDR1 as DFQATT and CDR2 as SNEGSKA (reference sequence). DNA of the CDR3: TGCAGTGCTAGAAGGGGAGGACAGAGGGTACACGAGCAGTTCTTC. Its protein is CSARRGGQRVHEQFF.

The chain is built from TRBV19 and TRBJ2-7, with D possibly TRBD1 on 6 matching bases. Deletions cut 9 bases from V and 2 bases from J, with 14 bases between. CDR3 length: 13 amino acids. CDR1 and CDR2 (germline): LNHDA, SQIVND (reference sequence). CDR3 nucleotide sequence: TGTGCCAGCAGGGGTCCTAGTACCTACGAGCAGTACTTC. Protein product: CASRGPSTYEQYF.

The rearrangement links TRBV20-1 to TRBJ2-1; the D is unclear. V was clipped by 4 bases and J by 0 bases, with 10 bases between them. The CDR3 runs to 14 residues. Germline lookup yields CDR1 DFQATT and CDR2 SNEGSKA (reference sequence). CDR3 bases: TGCAGTGCTAATCCATTGAGCTCCTACAATGAGCAGTTCTTC. The encoded protein is CSANPLSSYNEQFF.

The chain couples TRBV4-2 to TRBJ2-3, with 9 bases lining up with TRBD2. J gave up 0 bases and V 4 bases, and 8 bases lay outside the gene matches. CDR3 size: 17 residues. Germline V gene data show CDR1 as LGHNA and CDR2 as YNFKEQ. CDR3 DNA: TGTGCCAGCAGCCCAGCCGGGACTAGCACTAGCACAGATACGCAGTATTTT. Translated, it gives CASSPAGTSTSTDTQYF.

V usage is TRBV19 and J usage is TRBJ2-1, with TRBD2 as a possible D gene (5 bases). The CDR3 is 13 amino acids. Trimming shortened V by 3 bases and J by 8 bases, and 11 bases separated the two germline ends. Germline V gene lookup returns CDR1 LNHDA and CDR2 SQIVND (reference sequence). Here the CDR3 reads CASSIGSGDEQFF. The CDR3 region has the DNA TGTGCCAGTAGTATTGGGTCCGGGGATGAGCAGTTCTTC.

The chain links TRBV7-9 to TRBJ1-1; 8 positions match TRBD1. CDR1 is SEHNR and CDR2 is FQNEAQ in the germline V gene (reference sequence). The CDR3 is 14 residues long. J was trimmed by 4 bases and V by 4 bases; bases with no gene match: 5. The CDR3 reads CASSSPGGGTEAFF. The DNA for the CDR3 is TGTGCCAGCAGCTCCCCAGGGGGCGGCACTGAAGCTTTCTTT.

This sequence joins TRBV6-5 and TRBJ2-5, with a possible D match to TRBD1 (5 bases). Germline-derived CDR1 and CDR2 are MNHEY and SVGAGI. This CDR3 comprises 12 residues. Between the trimmed V and J ends, which lost 7 bases and 5 bases, there was a span of 11 bases. The chain's CDR3 is CASTGSGETQYF. DNA for the CDR3: TGTGCCAGCACAGGGTCGGGTGAGACCCAGTACTTC.

The V gene is TRBV3-1, the J gene TRBJ2-5; 8 bases line up with TRBD1. Per the germline V gene, CDR1 is LGHDT and CDR2 is YNNKEL (reference sequence). V lost 0 bases and J lost 5; bases outside the gene matches: 8. The CDR3 loop spans 16 amino acids. The CDR3 DNA reads as TGTGCCAGCAGCCAAGACAGCAGGGGGCTATGGGAGACCCAGTACTTC. Residues: CASSQDSRGLWETQYF.

In this sample, this clonotype turned up once. The V gene is TRBV2, the J gene TRBJ2-6; 8 bases align to TRBD2. V shed 5 bases and J 4 bases; nucleotides not matched to a gene: 10. Per the germline V gene, CDR1 is SNHLY and CDR2 is FYNNEI. The CDR3 totals 17 residues. The CDR3 sequence: CASSYGRAIDGANVLTF. The CDR3 DNA reads TGTGCCAGCAGTTACGGGAGGGCAATCGACGGGGCCAACGTCCTGACTTTC.

The chain has TRBV27 and TRBJ2-7, with 9 bases lining up with TRBD2. Trimming cost V 2 bases and J 3 bases; bases outside gene matches: 5. Germline V gene data show CDR1 as MNHEY and CDR2 as SMNVEV (reference sequence). This CDR3 contains 15 residues. The CDR3 sequence is CASSLRGLASYEQYV. In nucleotides, the CDR3 is TGTGCCAGCAGTTTACGGGGACTAGCTAGCTACGAGCAGTACGTC.

This clonotype was seen once. V gene TRBV4-1 combines with J gene TRBJ2-1, with 9 bases identical to TRBD1. This CDR3 is built from 15 residues. Per germline, CDR1 MGHRA and CDR2 YSYEKL. V was pared by 3 bases and J by 8 bases, with 8 bases of the junction left unmatched. Here the CDR3 DNA reads TGCGCCAGCAGCCACGGACAGGGGTGGTCTGATGAGCAGTTCTTC. Encoded protein: CASSHGQGWSDEQFF.

In this sample, this clonotype turned up once. This chain connects TRBV19 to TRBJ1-1, with TRBD1 identical over 10 bases. This CDR3 spans 11 amino acids. The germline gives CDR1 LNHDA, CDR2 SQIVND (reference sequence). The junction had 1 base not matched to a gene; V was cut back by 9 bases and J by 6 bases. The CDR3 DNA follows: TGTGCCAGCGGGACAGGGGCTGAAGCTTTCTTT. This gives the protein CASGTGAEAFF.

This chain links TRBV9 with TRBJ2-1, with D unclear. Germline values: CDR1 SGDLS, CDR2 YYNGEE. V shed 3 bases and J shed 6 bases, with 13 bases lying between them. The length of the CDR3 is 14 residues. The CDR3 region is CASSGGGVGNEQFF. The DNA of the CDR3 is TGTGCCAGCAGCGGCGGTGGGGTGGGCAATGAGCAGTTCTTC.